This is a list of T cell receptor beta chains from one sample in a study of regulatory T cells in long-lasting Graves disease. A single record per CDR3 protein comes from TCRdb applying MiXCR to the multiplex PCR reads. The table lists around 450,000 distinct CDR3 sequences, around 16% of them singletons. These data also featured in a second study, about T cells in Graves' hyperthyroidism and ophthalmopathy.

Specimen: peripheral blood mononuclear cells (PBMCs), collected at new diagnosis, from a patient treated with antithyroid drugs. These receptors originate from a man aged 35 to 55 with Graves disease. Each CDR3 is given with its conserved first and last residue. A D gene is named only where the DNA matches it firmly. Clone size is shown for a subset of rows, as once, few, many or a class of expanded clone.

V gene	D gene	clone size	J gene	CDR3 protein	CDR3 DNA
TRBV24-1	NA	NA	TRBJ2-1	CATSDFGRTDNEQFF	TGTGCCACCAGTGATTTCGGGCGGACAGACAATGAGCAGTTCTTC
TRBV7-9	TRBD1	NA	TRBJ2-6	CASSQGQGAISGANVLTF	TGTGCCAGCAGCCAAGGACAGGGGGCGATCTCTGGGGCCAACGTCCTGACTTTC
TRBV20-1	NA	NA	TRBJ1-5	CSARDSGLKHWNQPQHF	TGCAGTGCTAGAGACTCGGGACTGAAACACTGGAATCAGCCCCAGCATTTT
TRBV10-2	NA	few	TRBJ1-4	CASSESGEGTNEKLFF	TGCGCCAGCAGTGAGTCGGGAGAGGGTACTAATGAAAAACTGTTTTTT
TRBV7-9	TRBD1	many	TRBJ1-1	CASSLTGSTEAFF	TGTGCCAGCAGTCTGACAGGGAGCACTGAAGCTTTCTTT
TRBV10-3	NA	NA	TRBJ2-2	CAISESRGTGELFF	TGTGCCATCAGTGAGTCTCGGGGCACCGGGGAGCTGTTTTTT
TRBV11-2	NA	few	TRBJ1-6	CASSSLDSANSPLHF	TGTGCCAGCAGCTCATTGGACAGCGCTAATTCACCCCTCCACTTT
TRBV20-1	TRBD2	few	TRBJ2-3	CSARSGRPTDTQYF	TGCAGTGCCCGGAGCGGGAGACCCACAGATACGCAGTATTTT
TRBV20-1	NA	many	TRBJ2-3	CSAREPGLATDTQYF	TGCAGTGCTAGAGAACCGGGACTGGCCACAGATACGCAGTATTTT
TRBV20-1	NA	many	TRBJ1-5	CSASIRVSNQPQHF	TGCAGTGCTAGTATAAGGGTCAGCAATCAGCCCCAGCATTTT
TRBV27	NA	many	TRBJ2-1	CASSPRGYNEQFF	TGTGCCAGCAGCCCAAGGGGGTACAATGAGCAGTTCTTC
TRBV12-3/TRBV12-4	NA	NA	TRBJ1-5	CASSLRGGEQPQHF	TGTGCCAGCAGTTTACGGGGGGGTGAACAGCCCCAGCATTTT
TRBV20-1	NA	NA	TRBJ2-5	CSARDGLGPHQETQYF	TGCAGTGCTAGAGATGGGTTAGGGCCCCACCAAGAGACCCAGTACTTC
TRBV12-5	TRBD2	many	TRBJ2-5	CASGLGTSGSRETQYF	TGTGCTAGTGGTTTGGGGACTAGCGGGAGTAGAGAGACCCAGTACTTC
TRBV6-1	TRBD2	many	TRBJ2-7	CASSTPLAGGPNEQYF	TGTGCCAGCAGTACCCCTCTAGCGGGAGGGCCCAACGAGCAGTACTTC
TRBV5-1	NA	many	TRBJ2-6	CASSPGPGGGANVLTF	TGCGCCAGCAGCCCTGGACCGGGCGGGGGGGCCAACGTCCTGACTTTC